By share, the clone carrying this TCR beta chain counts as medium-sized. Its antigen is currently unknown. The sample comes from a study of T cell repertoires in aging, cancer and after chemotherapy. Study background: Over several months to years, re-sampled healthy donor repertoires clearly shared clones. Regarding the study as a whole: Loss of evenness, beyond lost richness, contributed to age-related TCR diversity decline in cancer patients. Age-matched healthy donors had significantly more diverse, less clonal blood TCR repertoires than untreated cancer patients.

This CDR3 has 13 residues. V was cut by 5 bases and J by 6 bases, with 11 bases left in between. A mixed TRB-A/B primer pool amplified rearranged TRB by multiplex touch-down PCR. One entry per CDR3 protein results from TCRdb running MiXCR on the multiplex PCR reads. The top ten hold approximately 9.4% of the sample, which has several thousand distinct CDR3 sequences, approximately 22% seen once. TCR beta rearrangements were amplified from peripheral blood genomic DNA. The sequenced sample consisted of blood. The gene calls are TRBV12-3 or TRBV12-4 and TRBJ1-5, with D possibly being TRBD1 (6 bases). The receptor was derived from a human donor in good health. CDR3 protein: CASSTTGTQPQHF. CDR3 DNA sequence: TGTGCCAGCAGTACAACAGGGACTCAGCCCCAGCATTTT.